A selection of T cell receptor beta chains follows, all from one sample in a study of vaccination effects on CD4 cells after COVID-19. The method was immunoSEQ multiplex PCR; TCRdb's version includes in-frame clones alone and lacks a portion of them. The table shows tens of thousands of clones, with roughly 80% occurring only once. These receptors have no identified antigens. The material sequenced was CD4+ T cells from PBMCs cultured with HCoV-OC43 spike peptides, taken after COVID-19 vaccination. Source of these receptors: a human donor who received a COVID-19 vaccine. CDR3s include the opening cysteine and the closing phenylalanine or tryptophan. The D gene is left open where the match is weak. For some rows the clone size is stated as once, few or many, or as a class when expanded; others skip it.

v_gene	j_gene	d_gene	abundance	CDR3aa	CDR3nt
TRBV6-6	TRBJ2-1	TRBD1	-	CASRQDRGAYNEQFF	TGTGCCAGCAGACAGGACAGGGGTGCGTACAATGAGCAGTTCTTC
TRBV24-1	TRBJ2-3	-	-	CATSDQNTPGTDTQYF	TGTGCCACCAGTGACCAAAACACGCCAGGCACAGATACGCAGTATTTT
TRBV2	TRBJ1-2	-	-	CASSGVKGLTYGYTF	TGTGCCAGCAGTGGAGTCAAGGGACTAACCTATGGCTACACCTTC
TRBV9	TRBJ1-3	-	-	CASSVSGQGNTIYF	TGTGCCAGCAGCGTTTCGGGGCAAGGAAACACCATATATTTT
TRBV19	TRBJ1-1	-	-	CASSITMNTEAFF	TGTGCCAGTAGTATTACCATGAACACTGAAGCTTTCTTT
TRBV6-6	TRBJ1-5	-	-	CASGRGYQPQHF	TGTGCCAGCGGCCGTGGGTACCAGCCCCAGCATTTT
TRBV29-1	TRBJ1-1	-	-	CSSHLGRGTEAFF	TGCAGCTCACATCTAGGGCGCGGCACTGAAGCTTTCTTT
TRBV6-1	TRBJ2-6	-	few	CASSARLRNSGANVLTF	TGTGCCAGCAGTGCCCGGCTTCGGAACTCTGGGGCCAACGTCCTGACTTTC
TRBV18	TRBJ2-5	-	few	CASSPPNRDETQYF	TGTGCCAGCTCACCACCAAACAGGGACGAGACCCAGTACTTC
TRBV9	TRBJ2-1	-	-	CASSVGQSYNEQFF	TGTGCCAGCAGCGTCGGACAGTCCTACAATGAGCAGTTCTTC
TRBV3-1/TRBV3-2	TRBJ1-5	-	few	CASSRGASQPQHF	TGTGCCTCCAGTCGGGGGGCCAGTCAGCCCCAGCATTTT
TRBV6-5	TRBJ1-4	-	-	CASSWRNEKLFF	TGTGCCAGCAGTTGGCGTAATGAAAAACTGTTTTTT
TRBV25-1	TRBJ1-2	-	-	CASSVNIGGYTF	TGTGCCAGCAGTGTAAATATCGGCGGCTACACCTTC
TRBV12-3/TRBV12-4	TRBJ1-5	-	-	CASSFAHSQPQHF	TGTGCCAGCAGTTTTGCGCATTCGCAGCCCCAGCATTTT
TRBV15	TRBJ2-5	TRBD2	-	CATSIGGLAGETQYF	TGTGCCACCAGCATCGGGGGACTAGCGGGGGAGACCCAGTACTTC
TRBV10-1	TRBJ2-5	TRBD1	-	CASSRDREETQYF	TGCGCCAGCAGTCGGGACAGGGAAGAGACCCAGTACTTC
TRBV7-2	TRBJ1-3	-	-	CASSLVASASGNTIYF	TGTGCCAGCAGCTTAGTGGCGTCCGCCTCTGGAAACACCATATATTTT
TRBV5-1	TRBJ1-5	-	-	CASSLNSDQPQHF	TGCGCCAGCAGCTTGAACAGCGATCAGCCCCAGCATTTT
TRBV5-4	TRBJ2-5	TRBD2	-	CASSLTSGGGETQYF	TGTGCCAGCAGCTTGACTAGCGGGGGGGGAGAGACCCAGTACTTC
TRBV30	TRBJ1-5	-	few	CAWSRTGRVRQPQHF	TGTGCCTGGAGCCGAACCGGCAGGGTGAGGCAGCCCCAGCATTTT
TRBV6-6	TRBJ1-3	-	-	CASSYRIRGNTIYF	TGTGCCAGCAGTTACAGAATCCGTGGAAACACCATATATTTT
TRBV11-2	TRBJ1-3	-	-	CASSLQGPLSGNTIYF	TGTGCCAGCAGCCTCCAGGGGCCGCTCTCTGGAAACACCATATATTTT
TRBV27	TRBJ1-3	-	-	CASSPWGSGNTIYF	TGTGCCAGCAGTCCCTGGGGCTCTGGAAACACCATATATTTT
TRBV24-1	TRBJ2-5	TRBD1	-	CATSDKGTVIETQYF	TGTGCCACCAGTGACAAAGGGACAGTCATAGAGACCCAGTACTTC
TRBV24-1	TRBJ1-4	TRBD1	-	CATSDAGGRPEKLFF	TGTGCCACCAGTGACGCAGGGGGCAGACCTGAAAAACTGTTTTTT
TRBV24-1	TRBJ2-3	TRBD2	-	CATSDSSGGATDTQYF	TGTGCCACCAGTGATTCTAGCGGGGGGGCGACAGATACGCAGTATTTT
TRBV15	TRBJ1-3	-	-	CATSGPHGNTIYF	TGTGCCACCAGCGGGCCCCACGGAAACACCATATATTTT